This T cell receptor beta chain was sequenced during a study of T cell changes during pregnancy in multiple sclerosis. The germline V gene encodes CDR1 LGHNA and CDR2 YNFKEQ. CDR3 length equals 16 residues. Trimming left V 4 bases short and J 2 bases short, with 18 bases between. TCRdb's table, derived via immunoSEQ multiplex PCR, lists solely in-frame clones and lacks some. The data contain about 50,000 clones, about 94% of them singletons. The specimen comprised CD8+ T cells from peripheral blood mononuclear cells, sampled in the first trimester of pregnancy. This clonotype was sampled from a female donor with multiple sclerosis, enrolled in a pregnancy study. The V call is TRBV4-2, the J call TRBJ2-7; a possible D gene is TRBD2 (7 bases). The CDR3 nucleotides are TGTGCCAGCAGCCCGGGGGGCCCACTCATCCCCTACGAGCAGTACTTC. This encodes CASSPGGPLIPYEQYF.